What follows are 4 T cell receptor beta chains derived from one specimen sequenced in a study of cytomegalovirus exposure and HLA in healthy donors. Researchers ran the PCR with 60 Vbeta and 13 Jbeta primers. TCRdb keeps only in-frame clones here, not all; method: immunoSEQ multiplex PCR. The table has around 170,000 clones, 65% to 90% seen once. The sequenced sample consisted of PBMCs. These receptors were taken from a man aged 35 to 55 in good health and CMV-seropositive.

This clone was picked up a small number of times. An end of the junction does not agree with germline; a read error may underlie this. CDR3 DNA sequence: TGTGCTAGCAGCTTAGACGGTAACTACGAGCAGTACTTC. Its translation: CASSLDGNYEQYF. The genes are TRBV7-7 and TRBJ2-7, with D hard to call. Germline V gene lookup returns CDR1 SSHAT and CDR2 FNYEAQ (reference sequence). The CDR3 is 13 amino acids.

The chain couples TRBV19 to TRBJ2-3; no definite D call. The CDR3 extends over 14 amino acids. Trimming removed 4 bases from V and 5 bases from J, with 13 bases in between. Germline values: CDR1 LNHDA, CDR2 SQIVND (reference sequence). The CDR3 reads CASSTPPLVDTQYF. CDR3 bases: TGTGCCAGTAGTACCCCCCCCCTTGTAGATACGCAGTATTTT.

The V call is TRBV9, the J call TRBJ2-2, with a tentative D call TRBD2 (6 bases). Per the germline V gene, CDR1 is SGDLS and CDR2 is YYNGEE. Trimming removed 3 bases from V and 5 bases from J, with 17 bases in between. There are 16 residues in the CDR3. The chain's CDR3 is CASSGPEGYQTGELFF. CDR3 DNA sequence: TGTGCCAGCAGCGGGCCGGAGGGATATCAGACCGGGGAGCTGTTTTTT.

This sequence joins TRBV5-8 and TRBJ1-3; TRBD1 agrees at 9 bases. V shed 2 bases, J shed 3 bases, and the junction held 3 bases outside the gene matches. CDR1 SGHTS and CDR2 YDEGEE come from the germline V gene. The CDR3 runs to 15 residues. CDR3 sequence: CASSLQGAGGNTIYF. The CDR3 DNA reads TGTGCCAGCAGCTTACAGGGGGCAGGTGGAAACACCATATATTTT.